One sample yielded the 26 T cell receptor beta chains listed below, sequenced in a study of blood T cell repertoires in COVID-19 (dated by TCRdb to the early 2020s). The protocol used for the library was the immunoSEQ multiplex PCR assay. As stored in TCRdb, this immuneACCESS dataset retains in-frame rearrangements with V and J assigned. A fraction of the clones does not appear; measured against another copy, unresolved V genes explain less than half of the discrepancy, and the remainder lacks a known reason. The sample table lists tens of thousands of clones, roughly 85% of them with a count of one. The top ten clonotypes cover 3% to 4% of the sample. Material: peripheral blood. Every receptor here comes from a man aged 55 to 70 with acute or convalescent COVID-19.

The chain employs TRBV18 and TRBJ1-1, with a weak D call TRBD1 (5 bases). This CDR3 spans 14 amino acids. Germline V gene lookup returns CDR1 KGHSH and CDR2 LQKENI. Trimming removed 3 bases from V and 5 bases from J, with 13 bases in between. CDR3 coding DNA: TGTGCCAGCTCACCGGGGCAGGGAAATACTGAAGCTTTCTTT. The encoded protein is CASSPGQGNTEAFF. The whole variable domain, filled in from reference TRBV18 and TRBJ1-1, reads NAGVMQNPRHLVRRRGQEARLRCSPMKGHSHVYWYRQLPEEGLKFMVYLQKENIIDESGMPKERFSAEFPKEGPSILRIQQVVRGDSAAYFCASSPGQGNTEAFFGQGTRLTVV.

V usage is TRBV30 and J usage is TRBJ1-3; 8 bases fit TRBD1. The germline gives CDR1 GTSNPN, CDR2 SVGIG (reference sequence). With 7 bases clipped from V and 4 bases from J, the junction kept 6 bases outside the gene matches. The CDR3 sequence is 13 residues long. As DNA, the CDR3 is TGTGCCTATCACAGGGGGGAGGGAAACACCATATATTTT. This translates into CAYHRGEGNTIYF.

The CDR3 protein is CASSPGTSGRKTQYF. As DNA, the CDR3 is TGTGCCAGCAGCCCCGGGACTAGCGGGAGGAAGACCCAGTACTTC. V gene TRBV7-9 combines with J gene TRBJ2-5; 15 bases line up with TRBD2. This CDR3 has 15 residues. V shed 5 bases, J shed 6 bases, and the junction held 4 bases outside the gene matches. The germline V gene has CDR1 SEHNR and CDR2 FQNEAQ (reference sequence). The full variable domain, in which reference TRBV7-9 and TRBJ2-5 provide the parts outside the CDR3, is DTGVSQNPRHKITKRGQNVTFRCDPISEHNRLYWYRQTLGQGPEFLTYFQNEAQLEKSRLLSDRFSAERPKGSFSTLEIQRTEQGDSAMYLCASSPGTSGRKTQYFGPGTRLLVL.

This chain links TRBV5-4 with TRBJ2-6; 11 nucleotides agree with TRBD1. CDR1 is SGHNT, CDR2 YYREEE, per germline (reference sequence). The J segment lost 2 bases and the V segment lost 6 bases, leaving 1 base of the junction unmatched. This CDR3 contains 15 residues. CDR3 amino acids: CASTGQGAGANVLTF. CDR3 DNA: TGTGCCAGCACGGGACAGGGGGCTGGGGCCAACGTCCTGACTTTC.

This rearrangement joins TRBV15 to TRBJ2-7, with 8 bases lining up with TRBD1. Trimming removed 3 bases from V and 5 bases from J; junction bases left unmatched: 6. The CDR3 is 14 residues long. The germline CDR1 and CDR2 sequences are LNHNV and YYDKDF (reference sequence). The DNA of the CDR3 is TGTGCCACCAGCAGGCGGACAGGGTACGACGAGCAGTACTTC. It is translated as CATSRRTGYDEQYF. Full variable domain (outside the CDR3, taken from reference TRBV15 and TRBJ2-7): DAMVIQNPRYQVTQFGKPVTLSCSQTLNHNVMYWYQQKSSQAPKLLFHYYDKDFNNEADTPDNFQSRRPNTSFCFLDIRSPGLGDTAMYLCATSRRTGYDEQYFGPGTRLTVT.

The V call is TRBV3-1 (or the pseudogene TRBV3-2), the J call TRBJ2-7; D is unresolved. CDR1 LGHDT and CDR2 YNNKEL come from the germline V gene (reference sequence). The CDR3 is made up of 12 amino acids. Trimming took off 3 bases at V and 2 bases at J, with 5 bases between the two ends. The CDR3 region is CASSQYTYEQYF. The CDR3 nucleotides are TGTGCCAGCAGCCAGTATACCTACGAGCAGTACTTC.

V usage is TRBV30 and J usage is TRBJ1-3; TRBD1 is a possible D gene (5 bases). The CDR3 is 14 residues long. Germline loops: CDR1 GTSNPN, CDR2 SVGIG (reference sequence). Trimming pared 2 bases from V and 0 bases from J, leaving 8 bases between. The CDR3 here is CAWSSDSSGNTIYF. CDR3 coding DNA: TGTGCCTGGAGTAGCGACAGCTCTGGAAACACCATATATTTT.

V is TRBV11-2 and J is TRBJ1-2, with D hard to call. In germline, CDR1 is SGHAT, CDR2 FQNNGV. The CDR3 has 16 amino acids. Trimming took 7 bases from V and 0 from J, leaving 18 bases between them. The CDR3 is CASNPLGLTSNYGYTF. CDR3 DNA sequence: TGTGCCAGCAACCCACTAGGACTGACCTCTAACTATGGCTACACCTTC.

The chain employs TRBV18 and TRBJ2-2, with TRBD1 as a possible D gene (6 bases). This CDR3 is built from 15 residues. The germline V gene has CDR1 KGHSH and CDR2 LQKENI. V lost 3 bases, J lost 4 bases, and 12 bases lay in between. This chain's CDR3 is CASSPPTGPTGELFF. CDR3 sequence (DNA): TGTGCCAGCTCACCGCCTACAGGGCCCACCGGGGAGCTGTTTTTT.

The J gene is TRBJ1-2, the V gene TRBV19; D not resolved. Germline-derived CDR1 and CDR2 are LNHDA and SQIVND (reference sequence). Trimming removed 5 bases at V and 0 bases at J, with 10 bases between. This CDR3 spans 14 amino acids. As DNA, the CDR3 is TGTGCCAGTAGTTACGACACCGCTAACTATGGCTACACCTTC. Residues: CASSYDTANYGYTF.

This chain joins TRBV28 and TRBJ2-1, with D possibly TRBD1 on 6 matching bases. CDR1 is MDHEN and CDR2 is SYDVKM in the germline V gene. V gave up 3 bases and J gave up 1 base, with 19 bases separating them. The CDR3 sequence is 18 residues long. The DNA of the CDR3 is TGTGCCAGCAGTTTTAGGGATGACAGGAAGGGATCCTACAATGAGCAGTTCTTC. Translation gives CASSFRDDRKGSYNEQFF.

This rearrangement joins TRBV7-2 to TRBJ2-7, with D tentatively TRBD1 (5 bases). V lost 2 bases and J 5 bases, leaving 22 bases between the germline ends. The CDR3 loop spans 17 amino acids. Germline-derived CDR1 and CDR2 are SGHTA and FQGNSA. The CDR3 sequence: CASSLNALTAGADEQYF. The DNA of the CDR3 is TGTGCCAGCAGCTTAAATGCCCTGACAGCCGGAGCCGACGAGCAGTACTTC. The full variable domain, in which reference TRBV7-2 and TRBJ2-7 provide the parts outside the CDR3, is GAGVSQSPSNKVTEKGKDVELRCDPISGHTALYWYRQSLGQGLEFLIYFQGNSAPDKSGLPSDRFSAERTGGSVSTLTIQRTQQEDSAVYLCASSLNALTAGADEQYFGPGTRLTVT.

The gene calls are TRBV2 and TRBJ1-4; D is possibly TRBD1 (6 bases). This CDR3 has 14 amino acids. Trimming took 5 bases from V and 8 from J, leaving 15 bases between them. CDR1 and CDR2 from the germline V gene are SNHLY and FYNNEI. CDR3 nucleotides: TGTGCCAGCAGTTTCTTACAGGGTGGGGAAAAACTGTTTTTT. It encodes CASSFLQGGEKLFF.

The V gene is TRBV27, the J gene TRBJ2-1, with a weak D call TRBD1 (6 bases). V dropped 0 bases and J dropped 0 bases, with 21 bases sitting between them. CDR1 and CDR2 (germline): MNHEY, SMNVEV (reference sequence). This CDR3 has 20 residues. CDR3 nucleotide sequence: TGTGCCAGCAGTTTATCCACAGTGCCTGTGGGGGCATTCTCCTACAATGAGCAGTTCTTC. Its protein product is CASSLSTVPVGAFSYNEQFF.

This rearrangement joins TRBV11-1 to TRBJ2-2; no firm D call. V lost 1 base and J 6 bases, leaving 12 bases between the germline ends. The CDR3 spans 15 residues. CDR1 is SGHAT, CDR2 FQDESV, per germline (reference sequence). In DNA, the CDR3 is TGTGCCAGCAGCTTAGGAACATTAAGCGCCGGGGAGCTGTTTTTT. Amino acid sequence: CASSLGTLSAGELFF.

The V call is TRBV11-2, the J call TRBJ1-1; 9 positions match TRBD1. The CDR3 sequence is 17 residues long. Trimming cost V 1 base and J 0 bases; bases outside gene matches: 6. Germline loops: CDR1 SGHAT, CDR2 FQNNGV. The CDR3 sequence: CASSLVSQGALNTEAFF. The CDR3 DNA sequence: TGTGCCAGCAGCTTAGTGTCACAGGGGGCCTTGAACACTGAAGCTTTCTTT.

The chain links TRBV2 to TRBJ2-5, with D unclear. Trimming stripped 0 bases from V and 4 bases from J, with 12 bases between. The CDR3 is made up of 15 amino acids. Germline CDR1 and CDR2: SNHLY and FYNNEI. CDR3 sequence reads: CASSEAHSRGETQYF. The CDR3 DNA sequence: TGTGCCAGCAGTGAAGCCCATTCAAGAGGAGAGACCCAGTACTTC.

The chain couples TRBV9 to TRBJ2-7; possibly TRBD2 for D (5 bases). The CDR3 is made up of 14 amino acids. Trimming removed 0 bases at V and 3 bases at J, with 10 bases between. Germline V gives CDR1 SGDLS, CDR2 YYNGEE. CDR3 bases: TGTGCCAGCAGCGTAGGCGGTAGCGTCTACGAGCAGTACTTC. Its protein is CASSVGGSVYEQYF.

The rearrangement links TRBV9 to TRBJ2-3; perhaps TRBD1 as D (6 bases). The V end lost 3 bases, the J end lost 0 bases, and 14 bases lay between the germline ends. Germline lookup yields CDR1 SGDLS and CDR2 YYNGEE. This CDR3 is built from 16 residues. In nucleotides, the CDR3 is TGTGCCAGCAGCGACCCTCGGGACACTAGCACAGATACGCAGTATTTT. This translates into CASSDPRDTSTDTQYF.

The rearrangement joins TRBV3-1 (or the pseudogene TRBV3-2) to TRBJ2-2; 12 bases fit TRBD1. V dropped 3 bases and J dropped 7; count of bases not matched to a gene: 6. Germline assignment: CDR1 LGHDT and CDR2 YNNKEL (reference sequence). CDR3 size: 16 residues. DNA for the CDR3: TGTGCCAGCAGCCACATGGGACAGGGGGCTTTCGGGGAGCTGTTTTTT. Residues: CASSHMGQGAFGELFF.

The CDR3 loop is CASSPSDGTDGKLFF. The CDR3 bases are TGTGCCAGCTCACCATCGGATGGGACAGACGGAAAACTGTTTTTT. This chain joins TRBV18 and TRBJ1-4; 7 nucleotides agree with TRBD1. The CDR3 is 15 amino acids. Germline V CDR1 and CDR2: KGHSH, LQKENI. The ends lost 2 bases at V and 10 bases at J; junction bases unmatched: 10.

J is TRBJ1-4 and V is TRBV7-6, with D unresolved. V lost 0 bases and J lost 5, with 10 bases in between. This CDR3 is 15 amino acids long. CDR1 is SGHVS, CDR2 FNYEAQ, per germline. CDR3 sequence: CASSLATGNNEKLFF. The DNA for the CDR3 is TGTGCCAGCAGCTTAGCTACCGGGAACAATGAAAAACTGTTTTTT.

V usage is TRBV28 and J usage is TRBJ1-5; possibly TRBD1 for D (6 bases). The V gene's germline CDR1 is MDHEN and CDR2 SYDVKM. The CDR3 is made up of 13 amino acids. V shed 6 bases and J shed 7 bases, with 13 bases lying between them. In DNA form, the CDR3 reads TGTGCCAGCAGCCCCAGGGGTGGACAGCCCCAGCATTTT. Protein: CASSPRGGQPQHF.

This clone appeared a few times. V is TRBV3-1 (or the pseudogene TRBV3-2) and J is TRBJ1-1, with D unclear. Trimming removed 4 bases at V and 5 bases at J, with 8 bases between. The germline gives CDR1 LGHDT, CDR2 YNNKEL (reference sequence). The CDR3 totals 12 residues. CDR3 in amino acids: CASSPGWTEAFF. Here the CDR3 DNA reads TGTGCCAGCAGCCCGGGGTGGACTGAAGCTTTCTTT.

This chain connects TRBV9 to TRBJ2-3; 7 nucleotides agree with TRBD2. Germline V gives CDR1 SGDLS, CDR2 YYNGEE. The CDR3 extends over 16 amino acids. V trimming: 0 bases; J trimming: 4 bases; junction bases outside the gene matches: 8. The CDR3 region is CASSVEGGSPADTQYF. Written as DNA, the CDR3 is TGTGCCAGCAGCGTAGAGGGCGGGAGCCCGGCAGATACGCAGTATTTT.

The chain couples TRBV30 to TRBJ1-3; maybe TRBD1 (5 bases). With 5 bases removed from V and 0 bases from J, the gap between germline ends came to 5 bases. From germline, CDR1 is GTSNPN and CDR2 SVGIG (reference sequence). CDR3 length equals 12 residues. The CDR3 DNA sequence: TGTGCCTGGGACAGCTCTGGAAACACCATATATTTT. Protein sequence: CAWDSSGNTIYF.